This entry features one TCR beta chain sequence. What it binds is unknown. Losses at the gene ends were 4 bases for V and 7 bases for J; bases not matched to a gene: 8. There are 14 residues in the CDR3. CDR1 is SGHRS and CDR2 is YFSETQ in the germline V gene. The repertoire was sequenced with immunoSEQ multiplex PCR; TCRdb's copy has only in-frame clones and lacks some. This table has approximately 10,000 clones, over 70% appearing once. The data derive from a study of regulatory dendritic cells for organ transplantation. Study overall: Dendritic cell cultures received LPS on day 6.

Allogeneic regulatory or mature dendritic cells were co-cultured for roughly five days with CFSE-labeled sorted T cells at 1:10. FACS sorted CD4+ or CD8+ T cells into CD45RA+ naive and CD45RO+ memory. This clonotype was sampled from a human donor in good health. Sequencing input: memory CD4+ T cells from blood cultured with regulatory dendritic cells. The subset denotes: CD45RO+ memory T cells. The chain is built from TRBV5-1 and TRBJ2-3; 8 nucleotides match TRBD1. CDR3 loop: CASSEDRVGNTQYF. The DNA for the CDR3 is TGCGCCAGCAGCGAGGACAGGGTGGGGAATACGCAGTATTTT.